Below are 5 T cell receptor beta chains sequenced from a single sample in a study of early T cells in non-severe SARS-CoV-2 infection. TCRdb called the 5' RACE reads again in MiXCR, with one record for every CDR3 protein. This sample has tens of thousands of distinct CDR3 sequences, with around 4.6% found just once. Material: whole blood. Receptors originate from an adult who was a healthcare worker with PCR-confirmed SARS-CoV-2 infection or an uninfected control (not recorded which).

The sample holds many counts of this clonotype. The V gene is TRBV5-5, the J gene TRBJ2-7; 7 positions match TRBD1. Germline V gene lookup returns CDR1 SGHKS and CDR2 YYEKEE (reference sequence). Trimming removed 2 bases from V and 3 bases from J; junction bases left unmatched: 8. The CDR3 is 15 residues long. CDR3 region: CASSFPLTGYYEQYF. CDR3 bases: TGTGCCAGCAGCTTTCCGTTGACAGGGTACTACGAGCAGTACTTC.

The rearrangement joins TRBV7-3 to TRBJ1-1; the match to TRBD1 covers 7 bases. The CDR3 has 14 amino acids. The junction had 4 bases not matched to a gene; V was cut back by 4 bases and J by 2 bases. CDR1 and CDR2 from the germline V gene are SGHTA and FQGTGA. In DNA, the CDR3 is TGTGCCAGCAGCTCGGGACAGACAAACACTGAAGCTTTCTTT. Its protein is CASSSGQTNTEAFF.

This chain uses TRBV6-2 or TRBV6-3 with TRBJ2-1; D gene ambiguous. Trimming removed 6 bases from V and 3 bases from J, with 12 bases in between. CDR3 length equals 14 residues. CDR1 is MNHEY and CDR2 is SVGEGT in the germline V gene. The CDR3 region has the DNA TGTGCCAGCAGCTATATGGACGACTACAATGAGCAGTTCTTC. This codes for CASSYMDDYNEQFF.

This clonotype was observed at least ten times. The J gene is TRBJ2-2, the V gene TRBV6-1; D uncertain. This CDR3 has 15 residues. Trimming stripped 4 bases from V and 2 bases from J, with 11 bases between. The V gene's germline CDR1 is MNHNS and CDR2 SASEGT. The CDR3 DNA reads TGTGCCAGCAGTGCGATTGACTTTAACACCGGGGAGCTGTTTTTT. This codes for CASSAIDFNTGELFF.

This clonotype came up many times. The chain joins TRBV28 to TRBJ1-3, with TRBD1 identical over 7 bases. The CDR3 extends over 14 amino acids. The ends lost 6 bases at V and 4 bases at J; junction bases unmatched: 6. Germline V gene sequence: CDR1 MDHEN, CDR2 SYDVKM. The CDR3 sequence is CASSSGGLGNTIYF. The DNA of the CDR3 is TGTGCCAGCAGCTCAGGGGGGCTGGGAAACACCATATATTTT.